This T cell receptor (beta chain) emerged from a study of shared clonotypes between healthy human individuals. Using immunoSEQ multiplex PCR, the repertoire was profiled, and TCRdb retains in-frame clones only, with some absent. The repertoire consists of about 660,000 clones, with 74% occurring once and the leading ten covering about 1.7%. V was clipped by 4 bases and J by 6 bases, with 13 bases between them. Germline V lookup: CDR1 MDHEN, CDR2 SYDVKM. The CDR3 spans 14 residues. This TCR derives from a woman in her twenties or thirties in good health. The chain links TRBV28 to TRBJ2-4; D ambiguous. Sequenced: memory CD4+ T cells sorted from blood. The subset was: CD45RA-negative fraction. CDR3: CASSSPEGPNIQYF. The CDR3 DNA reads TGTGCCAGCAGTTCCCCTGAAGGACCAAACATTCAGTACTTC.